This TCR beta chain was sequenced for a study of cytomegalovirus exposure and HLA in healthy donors. Study outcomes and limitations: Certain indistinguishable V segments, among them TRBV6-2 and TRBV6-3, were excluded.

Researchers ran the PCR with 60 Vbeta and 13 Jbeta primers. Clones were read by immunoSEQ multiplex PCR, and TCRdb kept only the in-frame ones, dropping some. Among over 200,000 clones listed, 75% were seen once. The CDR3 totals 15 residues. V dropped 4 bases and J dropped 3; count of bases not matched to a gene: 5. Per the germline V gene, CDR1 is MNHNS and CDR2 is SASEGT. This clone was recorded only once. What it binds is not known. V is TRBV6-1 and J is TRBJ2-5; 10 bases map to TRBD2. Source material: PBMCs. The sequence was obtained from a woman younger than 45 in good health and CMV-seronegative. The CDR3, as DNA: TGTGCCAGCAGTGTAACTAGCGGGAAGAAAGAGACCCAGTACTTC. As protein: CASSVTSGKKETQYF.